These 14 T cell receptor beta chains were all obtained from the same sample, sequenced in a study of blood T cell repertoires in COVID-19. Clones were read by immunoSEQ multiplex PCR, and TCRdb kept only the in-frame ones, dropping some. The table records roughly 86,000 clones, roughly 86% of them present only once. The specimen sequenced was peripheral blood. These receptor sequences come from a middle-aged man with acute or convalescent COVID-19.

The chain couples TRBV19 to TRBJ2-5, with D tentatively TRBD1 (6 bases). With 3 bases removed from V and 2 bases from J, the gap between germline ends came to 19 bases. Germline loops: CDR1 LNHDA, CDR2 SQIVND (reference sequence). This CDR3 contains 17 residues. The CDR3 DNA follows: TGTGCCAGTAGTATTTTGTCGCGTACAGGGATTCAAGAGACCCAGTACTTC. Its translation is CASSILSRTGIQETQYF.

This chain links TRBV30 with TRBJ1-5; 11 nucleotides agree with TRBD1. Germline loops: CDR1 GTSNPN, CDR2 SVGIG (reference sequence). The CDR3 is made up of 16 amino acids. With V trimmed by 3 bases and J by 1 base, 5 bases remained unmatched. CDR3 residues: CAWSDGQGASNQPQHF. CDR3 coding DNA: TGTGCCTGGAGCGACGGACAGGGGGCGAGCAATCAGCCCCAGCATTTT.

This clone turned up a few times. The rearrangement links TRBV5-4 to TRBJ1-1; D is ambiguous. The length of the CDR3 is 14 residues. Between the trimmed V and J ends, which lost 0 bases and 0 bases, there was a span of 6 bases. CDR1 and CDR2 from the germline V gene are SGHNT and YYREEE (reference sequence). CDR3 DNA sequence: TGTGCCAGCAGCTTGGATAGCCTGAACACTGAAGCTTTCTTT. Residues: CASSLDSLNTEAFF.

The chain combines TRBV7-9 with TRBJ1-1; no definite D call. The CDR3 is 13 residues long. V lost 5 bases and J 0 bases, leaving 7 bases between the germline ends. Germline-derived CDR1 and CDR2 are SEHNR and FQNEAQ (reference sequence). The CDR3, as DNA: TGTGCCAGCAGCCTGGCCTTGAACACTGAAGCTTTCTTT. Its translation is CASSLALNTEAFF.

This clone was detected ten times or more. CDR3 region: CASSSGWQGYTEAFF. In DNA, the CDR3 is TGTGCCAGCAGCTCGGGGTGGCAGGGGTACACTGAAGCTTTCTTT. The J gene is TRBJ1-1, the V gene TRBV5-5; a possible D gene is TRBD1 (6 bases). Looked up from germline, CDR1 is SGHKS and CDR2 is YYEKEE (reference sequence). V lost 3 bases and J lost 3, with 15 bases in between. The length of the CDR3 is 15 residues. Using reference TRBV5-5 and TRBJ1-1 for the parts outside the CDR3, the full variable domain is DAGVTQSPTHLIKTRGQQVTLRCSPISGHKSVSWYQQVLGQGPQFIFQYYEKEERGRGNFPDRFSARQFPNYSSELNVNALLLGDSALYLCASSSGWQGYTEAFFGQGTRLTVV.

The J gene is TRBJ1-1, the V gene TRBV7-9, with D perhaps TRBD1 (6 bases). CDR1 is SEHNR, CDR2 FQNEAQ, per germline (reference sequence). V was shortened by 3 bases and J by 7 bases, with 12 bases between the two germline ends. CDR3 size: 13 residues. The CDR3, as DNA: TGTGCCAGCAGCTTGACAGGTCAAAATGAAGCTTTCTTT. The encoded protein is CASSLTGQNEAFF.

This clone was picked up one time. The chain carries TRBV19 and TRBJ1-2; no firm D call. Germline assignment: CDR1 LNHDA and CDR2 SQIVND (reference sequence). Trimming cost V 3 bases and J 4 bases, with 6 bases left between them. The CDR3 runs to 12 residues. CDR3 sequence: CASSMGGYGYTF. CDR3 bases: TGTGCCAGTAGTATGGGAGGCTATGGCTACACCTTC.

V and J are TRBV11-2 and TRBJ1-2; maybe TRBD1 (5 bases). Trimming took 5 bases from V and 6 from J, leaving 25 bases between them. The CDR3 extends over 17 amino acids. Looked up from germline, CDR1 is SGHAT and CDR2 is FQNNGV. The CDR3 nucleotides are TGTGCCAGCAGCGACGGGCTGCGGGACCTTGGGGTGGATGGCTACACCTTC. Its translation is CASSDGLRDLGVDGYTF.

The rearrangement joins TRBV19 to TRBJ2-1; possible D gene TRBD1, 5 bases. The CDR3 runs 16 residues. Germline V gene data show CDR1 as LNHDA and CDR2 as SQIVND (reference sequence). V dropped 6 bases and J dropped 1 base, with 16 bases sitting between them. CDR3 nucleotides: TGTGCCAGTAGCCTACATTCAGGGAATTCCTACAATGAGCAGTTCTTC. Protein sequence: CASSLHSGNSYNEQFF.

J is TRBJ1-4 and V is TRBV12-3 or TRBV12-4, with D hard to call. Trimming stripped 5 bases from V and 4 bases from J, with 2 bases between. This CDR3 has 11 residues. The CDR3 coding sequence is TGTGCCAGCAGTCTTAATGAAAAACTGTTTTTT. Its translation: CASSLNEKLFF.

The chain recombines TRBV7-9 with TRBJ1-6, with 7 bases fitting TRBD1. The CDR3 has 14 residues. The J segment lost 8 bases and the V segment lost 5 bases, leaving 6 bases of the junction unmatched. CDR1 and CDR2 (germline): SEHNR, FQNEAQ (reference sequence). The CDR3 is CASSPGTAYSPLHF. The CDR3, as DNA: TGTGCCAGCAGCCCCGGGACAGCCTATTCACCCCTCCACTTT. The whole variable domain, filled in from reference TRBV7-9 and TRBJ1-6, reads DTGVSQNPRHKITKRGQNVTFRCDPISEHNRLYWYRQTLGQGPEFLTYFQNEAQLEKSRLLSDRFSAERPKGSFSTLEIQRTEQGDSAMYLCASSPGTAYSPLHFGNGTRLTVT.

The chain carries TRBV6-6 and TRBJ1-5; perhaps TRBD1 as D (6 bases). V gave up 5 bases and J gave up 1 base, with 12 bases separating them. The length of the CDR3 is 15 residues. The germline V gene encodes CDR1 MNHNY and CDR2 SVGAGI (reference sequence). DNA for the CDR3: TGTGCCAGCAGTGCGACAGGCATGAGCAATCAGCCCCAGCATTTT. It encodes CASSATGMSNQPQHF.

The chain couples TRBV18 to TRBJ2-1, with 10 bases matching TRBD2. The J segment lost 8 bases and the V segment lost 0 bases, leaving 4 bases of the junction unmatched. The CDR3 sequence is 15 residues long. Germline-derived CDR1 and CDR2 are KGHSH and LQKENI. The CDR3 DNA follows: TGTGCCAGCTCACCACCGTCTAGCGGGGGCCATGAGCAGTTCTTC. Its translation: CASSPPSSGGHEQFF.

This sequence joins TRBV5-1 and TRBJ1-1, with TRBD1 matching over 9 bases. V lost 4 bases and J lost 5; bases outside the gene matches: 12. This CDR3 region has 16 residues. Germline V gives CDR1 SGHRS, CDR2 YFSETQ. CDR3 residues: CASSLSKTGGTTEAFF. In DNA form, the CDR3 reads TGCGCCAGCAGCCTTAGTAAGACAGGGGGAACGACTGAAGCTTTCTTT. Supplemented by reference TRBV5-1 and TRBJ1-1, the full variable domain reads KAGVTQTPRYLIKTRGQQVTLSCSPISGHRSVSWYQQTPGQGLQFLFEYFSETQRNKGNFPGRFSGRQFSNSRSEMNVSTLELGDSALYLCASSLSKTGGTTEAFFGQGTRLTVV.